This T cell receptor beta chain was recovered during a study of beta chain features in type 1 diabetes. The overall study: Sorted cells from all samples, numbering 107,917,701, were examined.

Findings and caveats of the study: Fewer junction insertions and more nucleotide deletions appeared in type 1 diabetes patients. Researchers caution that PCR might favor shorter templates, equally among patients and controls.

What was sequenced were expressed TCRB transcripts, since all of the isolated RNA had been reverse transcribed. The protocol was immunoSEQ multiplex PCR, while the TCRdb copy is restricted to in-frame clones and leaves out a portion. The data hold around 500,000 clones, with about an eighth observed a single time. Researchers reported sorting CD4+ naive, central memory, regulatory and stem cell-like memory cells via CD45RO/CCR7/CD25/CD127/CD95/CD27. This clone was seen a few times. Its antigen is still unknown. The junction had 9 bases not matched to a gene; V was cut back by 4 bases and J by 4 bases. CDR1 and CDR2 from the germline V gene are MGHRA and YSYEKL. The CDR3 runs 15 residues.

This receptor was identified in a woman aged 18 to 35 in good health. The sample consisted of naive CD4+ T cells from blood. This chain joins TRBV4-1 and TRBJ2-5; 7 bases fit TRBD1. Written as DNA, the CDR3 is TGCGCCAGCAGCCGACAGGGCCGATCAGGAGAGACCCAGTACTTC. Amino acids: CASSRQGRSGETQYF.